The 23 T cell receptor beta chains reported below all come from one sample, sequenced in a study of blood T cell repertoires in COVID-19. The repertoire was sequenced with immunoSEQ multiplex PCR; TCRdb's copy has only in-frame clones and lacks some. The sample consists of some 380,000 clones, nearly 90% of them appearing once. The sequenced material came from PBMCs or T cells enriched from blood (not recorded which). These receptors all come from a middle-aged woman with acute COVID-19.

V gene TRBV25-1 combines with J gene TRBJ1-6, with a tentative D call TRBD1 (5 bases). The ends were cut back, 6 bases at V and 6 bases at J, with 18 bases in the middle. This CDR3 contains 16 residues. Germline-derived CDR1 and CDR2 are MGHDK and SYGVNS. The CDR3 DNA follows: TGTGCCAGCAGGGGGGGGACGAACAGAAGTAATTCACCCCTCCACTTT. It is translated as CASRGGTNRSNSPLHF.

V and J are TRBV15 and TRBJ2-5; TRBD2 is a possible D gene (6 bases). The V gene's germline CDR1 is LNHNV and CDR2 YYDKDF (reference sequence). This CDR3 contains 14 residues. V was cut by 5 bases and J by 2 bases, with 12 bases left in between. For the CDR3, the DNA is TGTGCCACCAGCTTCGGGACTCTTCAAGAGACCCAGTACTTC. Encoded protein: CATSFGTLQETQYF. Based on the CDR3 plus reference TRBV15 and TRBJ2-5, the full variable domain is DAMVIQNPRYQVTQFGKPVTLSCSQTLNHNVMYWYQQKSSQAPKLLFHYYDKDFNNEADTPDNFQSRRPNTSFCFLDIRSPGLGDTAMYLCATSFGTLQETQYFGPGTRLLVL.

The chain combines TRBV12-3 or TRBV12-4 with TRBJ2-1; unclear D gene. CDR3 length equals 12 residues. V shed 6 bases and J shed 9 bases, with 12 bases lying between them. The CDR3 region is CASRNSAGEQFF. The CDR3 DNA reads as TGTGCCAGCAGAAACTCGGCAGGTGAGCAGTTCTTC.

This clone turned up a few times. The chain employs TRBV19 and TRBJ1-1; 7 bases are shared with TRBD1. This CDR3 comprises 14 residues. The junction had 8 bases not matched to a gene; V was cut back by 5 bases and J by 5 bases. Germline CDR1 is LNHDA and CDR2 is SQIVND (reference sequence). The CDR3 DNA sequence: TGTGCCAGTAGTTTCGACAGGGCGGGTACTGAAGCTTTCTTT. It translates to CASSFDRAGTEAFF.

The chain is built from TRBV5-1 and TRBJ1-2, with D hard to call. The CDR3 covers 11 residues. V gave up 4 bases and J gave up 8 bases, with 9 bases separating them. Germline values: CDR1 SGHRS, CDR2 YFSETQ. The CDR3 is CASSGEVGYTF. The CDR3 DNA is TGCGCCAGCAGCGGGGAGGTCGGCTACACCTTC.

This rearrangement joins TRBV12-2 to TRBJ1-1; the table's D gene call, TRBD1, was not cross checked with the DNA. TRBV12-2 has pseudogene status. The CDR3 spans 18 residues. The CDR3 nucleotides are TGTGCAAGTCGCTTAGCGGGGGTATGGAGGGGGCAGAACACTGAAGCTTTCTTT. As protein: CASRLAGVWRGQNTEAFF.

The V and J genes are TRBV6-5 and TRBJ2-1; a possible D gene is TRBD2 (6 bases). V lost 9 bases and J lost 8, with 20 bases in between. This CDR3 is built from 14 residues. From germline, CDR1 is MNHEY and CDR2 SVGAGI. CDR3 region: CASCRDSRWDEQFF. The CDR3 nucleotides read TGTGCCAGTTGCCGGGACTCGAGATGGGATGAGCAGTTCTTC.

The rearrangement joins TRBV9 to TRBJ2-3; D unresolved. Deletions cut 0 bases from V and 0 bases from J, with 8 bases between. The CDR3 extends over 15 amino acids. Germline values: CDR1 SGDLS, CDR2 YYNGEE. The CDR3 region has the DNA TGTGCCAGCAGCGTAGGGCGGTCTAGCACAGATACGCAGTATTTT. This translates into CASSVGRSSTDTQYF.

The rearrangement joins TRBV4-1 to TRBJ2-3; 14 bases line up with TRBD2. Per germline, CDR1 MGHRA and CDR2 YSYEKL. The V and J ends lost 4 bases and 3 bases, in that order; junction bases with no gene match: 18. CDR3 length: 21 amino acids. The CDR3 sequence is CASSRNPTSGGAGLVTDTQYF. CDR3 DNA: TGCGCCAGCAGCCGAAATCCGACTAGCGGGGGGGCCGGTTTAGTTACAGATACGCAGTATTTT.

The chain links TRBV24-1 to TRBJ2-7; 7 bases are a match to TRBD1. V lost 3 bases to trimming and J lost 2 bases; unmatched junction nucleotides: 3. Germline CDR1 KGHDR, CDR2 SFDVKD. The CDR3 spans 14 residues. The CDR3 DNA reads as TGTGCCACCAGTGATACGGACAGGCCCTACGAGCAGTACTTC. It codes for CATSDTDRPYEQYF.

The chain links TRBV11-2 to TRBJ2-7; D perhaps matches TRBD2 (5 bases). V was shortened by 11 bases and J by 1 base, with 9 bases between the two germline ends. Germline CDR1 and CDR2: SGHAT and FQNNGV. This CDR3 is 11 amino acids long. The CDR3: CASSGSYEQYF. Here the CDR3 DNA reads TGTGCCTCTTCGGGGTCCTACGAGCAGTACTTC.

The chain links TRBV5-1 to TRBJ1-3, with D unclear. Germline V gives CDR1 SGHRS, CDR2 YFSETQ. The germline V and J ends were trimmed by 0 bases and 9 bases, with 7 bases remaining between them. The CDR3 has 12 amino acids. Here the CDR3 reads CASSLDAGTIYF. CDR3 nucleotide sequence: TGCGCCAGCAGCTTGGACGCCGGCACCATATATTTT.

The genes are TRBV5-5 and TRBJ1-1; D might be TRBD1 (5 bases). CDR1 is SGHKS, CDR2 YYEKEE, per germline (reference sequence). Trimming took 2 bases from V and 5 from J, leaving 16 bases between them. The CDR3 covers 15 residues. The CDR3 reads CASSFPGGGRTEAFF. CDR3 nucleotide sequence: TGTGCCAGCAGCTTCCCGGGCGGGGGTAGGACTGAAGCTTTCTTT. The variable domain in full, completed from reference TRBV5-5 and TRBJ1-1, reads DAGVTQSPTHLIKTRGQQVTLRCSPISGHKSVSWYQQVLGQGPQFIFQYYEKEERGRGNFPDRFSARQFPNYSSELNVNALLLGDSALYLCASSFPGGGRTEAFFGQGTRLTVV.

The chain is built from TRBV4-2 and TRBJ2-3; D call uncertain. This CDR3 comprises 15 residues. V lost 5 bases, J lost 0 bases, and 12 bases lay in between. Germline CDR1 is LGHNA and CDR2 is YNFKEQ. CDR3 DNA sequence: TGTGCCAGCAGCAGCGAGACCCCCAGCACAGATACGCAGTATTTT. Residues: CASSSETPSTDTQYF.

V is TRBV5-4 and J is TRBJ1-3, with D maybe TRBD1 (6 bases). The V end lost 6 bases, the J end lost 0 bases, and 10 bases lay between the germline ends. CDR3 size: 14 residues. The germline V gene has CDR1 SGHNT and CDR2 YYREEE (reference sequence). The CDR3 sequence is CASNDRRSGNTIYF. The CDR3 DNA is TGTGCCAGCAACGACAGGCGCTCTGGAAACACCATATATTTT.

The V gene is TRBV9, the J gene TRBJ1-2; TRBD1 matches at 10 bases. Germline lookup yields CDR1 SGDLS and CDR2 YYNGEE. The J segment lost 2 bases and the V segment lost 0 bases, leaving 1 base of the junction unmatched. CDR3 size: 15 residues. CDR3 DNA sequence: TGTGCCAGCAGCGTAGTGGGACAGGGGAACTATGGCTACACCTTC. It is translated as CASSVVGQGNYGYTF.

The genes are TRBV24-1 and TRBJ2-6, with D tentatively TRBD1 (5 bases). This CDR3 is built from 16 residues. V was clipped by 5 bases and J by 0 bases, with 10 bases between them. Germline V gene sequence: CDR1 KGHDR, CDR2 SFDVKD. The CDR3 DNA sequence: TGTGCCACCAGTGGGGTCAGGGCCTCTGGGGCCAACGTCCTGACTTTC. This encodes CATSGVRASGANVLTF.

In nucleotides, the CDR3 is TGTGCCAGCAGCTTCGGGACAGGACAAGAGACCCAGTACTTC. This translates into CASSFGTGQETQYF. This chain links TRBV11-3 with TRBJ2-5, with 8 nucleotides matching TRBD1. Germline V gene sequence: CDR1 SGHNT, CDR2 YENEEA. The CDR3 runs 14 residues. The V and J ends lost 3 bases and 2 bases, in that order; junction bases with no gene match: 2.

V is TRBV7-2 and J is TRBJ1-3, with D unresolved. The V gene lost 4 bases and the J gene lost 4 bases, with 8 bases spanning the gap. Germline CDR1 and CDR2: SGHTA and FQGNSA. The CDR3 is 13 residues long. The CDR3 sequence: CASSSSGGNTIYF. The CDR3 DNA is TGTGCCAGCAGCTCAAGCGGGGGAAACACCATATATTTT.

As regards this clone: Other DNA sequences in this specimen translate into the identical CDR3. The rearrangement links TRBV12-3 or TRBV12-4 to TRBJ2-1, with a possible D match to TRBD1 (5 bases). The CDR3 contains 12 residues. The V end was cut by 3 bases, the J end by 7 bases, with 7 bases between. The CDR3 DNA reads TGTGCCAGCAGTTTTTCAGGGAATGAGCAGTTCTTC. This gives the protein CASSFSGNEQFF.

About this clone itself: Other DNA sequences in the same sample also yield this CDR3. V and J are TRBV6-5 and TRBJ1-1; no reliable D call. Germline V gene data show CDR1 as MNHEY and CDR2 as SVGAGI. The CDR3 loop spans 11 amino acids. V lost 6 bases and J 5 bases, leaving 7 bases between the germline ends. In nucleotides, the CDR3 is TGTGCCAGCAGGCGGGAGACTGAAGCTTTCTTT. Its translation: CASRRETEAFF.

The chain carries TRBV25-1 and TRBJ1-2; perhaps TRBD1 as D (5 bases). The CDR3 extends over 13 amino acids. Germline-derived CDR1 and CDR2 are MGHDK and SYGVNS. V lost 5 bases, J lost 5 bases, and 12 bases lay in between. The CDR3: CASSPRGRYGYTF. The CDR3, as DNA: TGTGCCAGCAGTCCCCGGGGGAGGTATGGCTACACCTTC.

The chain employs TRBV5-4 and TRBJ1-2, with D tentatively TRBD1 (6 bases). The germline V and J ends were trimmed by 4 bases and 2 bases, with 6 bases remaining between them. CDR1 is SGHNT, CDR2 YYREEE, per germline (reference sequence). This CDR3 spans 12 amino acids. CDR3 nucleotides: TGTGCCAGCAGCGGGACAAACTATGGCTACACCTTC. Amino acids: CASSGTNYGYTF.